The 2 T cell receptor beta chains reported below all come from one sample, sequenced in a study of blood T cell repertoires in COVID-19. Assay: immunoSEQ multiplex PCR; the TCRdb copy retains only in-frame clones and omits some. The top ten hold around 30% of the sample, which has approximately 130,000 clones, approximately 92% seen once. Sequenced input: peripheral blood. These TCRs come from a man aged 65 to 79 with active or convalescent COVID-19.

The CDR3 reads CASSQEALPYSPLHF. In nucleotides, the CDR3 is TGCGCCAGCAGCCAAGAGGCCCTGCCTTATTCACCCCTCCACTTT. The genes are TRBV4-1 and TRBJ1-6; D ambiguous. V dropped 0 bases and J dropped 8 bases, with 11 bases sitting between them. CDR1 is MGHRA, CDR2 YSYEKL, per germline. CDR3 size: 15 residues.

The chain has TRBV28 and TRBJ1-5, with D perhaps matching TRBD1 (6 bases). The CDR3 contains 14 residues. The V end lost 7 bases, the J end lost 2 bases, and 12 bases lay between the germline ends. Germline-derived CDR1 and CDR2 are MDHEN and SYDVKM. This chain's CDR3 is CASTSTGRNQPQHF. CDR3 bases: TGTGCCAGCACCTCTACAGGGCGCAATCAGCCCCAGCATTTT.